Listed below are T cell receptor beta chains from one sample, sequenced in a study of STAT5B mutations in CD4+ large granular lymphocyte leukemia. Clones were sequenced by immunoSEQ multiplex PCR, and TCRdb holds only the in-frame ones, with some missing. This sample has around 30,000 clones; 65% to 75% occur once, and the top ten carry approximately 3.1%. The sequencing input was CD4+ T cells from blood buffy coats. Receptors originate from a human donor in good health. The CDR3 runs from the conserved cysteine through the conserved F or W. Fields, in order: V gene, J gene, D gene, clone size, CDR3 protein, CDR3 DNA. D genes are given only for firm matches. Clone size is shown for a subset of rows, as once, few, many or a class of expanded clone.

TRBV18	TRBJ2-5	.	few	CASSVGPQETQYF	TGTGCCAGCTCGGTGGGACCCCAAGAGACCCAGTACTTC
TRBV11-2	TRBJ2-7	TRBD1	.	CASSLGRGPPYEQYF	TGTGCCAGCAGCTTAGGCAGGGGGCCACCCTACGAGCAGTACTTC
TRBV5-1	TRBJ2-7	TRBD1	once	CASSLEGQPYEQYF	TGCGCCAGCAGCTTGGAGGGACAGCCCTACGAGCAGTACTTC
TRBV28	TRBJ2-1	TRBD1	.	CASSLFGRGNNEQFF	TGTGCCAGCAGTTTATTCGGCAGGGGGAACAATGAGCAGTTCTTC
TRBV6-5	TRBJ1-4	.	.	CASSGPRDTREKLFF	TGTGCCAGCAGTGGACCCCGGGACACGAGGGAAAAACTGTTTTTT
TRBV29-1	TRBJ2-5	TRBD1	once	CSVEVPGGITYF	TGCAGCGTTGAAGTTCCAGGGGGTATAACGTACTTC
TRBV6-5	TRBJ1-6	.	once	CASTQRGSPLHF	TGTGCCAGCACCCAACGGGGGTCACCCCTCCACTTT
TRBV27	TRBJ2-7	TRBD1	.	CASSLYGQARYNYEQYF	TGTGCCAGCAGTCTGTACGGACAGGCGCGTTACAACTACGAGCAGTACTTC
TRBV28	TRBJ2-3	TRBD2	.	CASNQTAAGGYTDTQYF	TGTGCCAGCAACCAAACAGCGGCGGGAGGGTACACAGATACGCAGTATTTT
TRBV6-1	TRBJ2-1	.	few	CASSEGGDNNEQFF	TGTGCCAGCAGTGAAGGTGGAGACAACAATGAGCAGTTCTTC
TRBV27	TRBJ1-1	.	few	CASSPMGRNTEAFF	TGTGCCAGCAGTCCAATGGGCAGGAACACTGAAGCTTTCTTT
TRBV6-1	TRBJ2-5	.	few	CASSGQAQETQYF	TGTGCCAGCAGTGGACAGGCGCAAGAGACCCAGTACTTC
TRBV6-1	TRBJ2-7	TRBD2	.	CASREVAGGSYEQYF	TGTGCCAGCAGAGAGGTGGCGGGAGGTTCCTACGAGCAGTACTTC
TRBV11-2	TRBJ2-7	TRBD2	.	CASSFVDSGRSKQYF	TGTGCCAGCAGCTTCGTGGATAGCGGGAGGTCGAAGCAGTACTTC
TRBV12-5	TRBJ1-2	.	few	CASGLEFRGGYTF	TGTGCTAGTGGTTTGGAATTCCGGGGAGGCTACACCTTC
TRBV10-3	TRBJ2-3	TRBD2	once	CAISELREGFTDTQYF	TGTGCCATCAGTGAATTGCGGGAGGGTTTCACAGATACGCAGTATTTT
TRBV10-3	TRBJ2-7	TRBD2	.	CAISRLAGGVYEQYF	TGTGCCATCAGCAGACTAGCGGGAGGGGTCTACGAGCAGTACTTC
TRBV19	TRBJ1-2	.	few	CASSMPADYGYTF	TGTGCCAGTAGTATGCCGGCAGATTATGGCTACACCTTC
TRBV12-5	TRBJ1-2	.	.	CASGLVQSANYGYTF	TGTGCTAGTGGTTTGGTCCAGTCTGCTAACTATGGCTACACCTTC
TRBV28	TRBJ1-2	.	.	CASSPTGNYGYTF	TGTGCCAGCAGCCCGACCGGTAACTATGGCTACACCTTC
TRBV5-1	TRBJ2-5	TRBD2	.	CASSSSGSRQETQYF	TGCGCCAGCAGCTCTAGCGGGAGCCGACAAGAGACCCAGTACTTC
TRBV7-9	TRBJ2-3	TRBD2	.	CASSLVRGLLAGGDTQYF	TGTGCCAGCAGCTTAGTACGCGGGTTGCTAGCGGGAGGTGATACGCAGTATTTT
TRBV6-5	TRBJ2-1	TRBD2	.	CASSYGGGVSGSEQFF	TGTGCCAGCAGTTACGGGGGGGGAGTCAGCGGGAGTGAGCAGTTCTTC
TRBV11-2	TRBJ2-5	.	.	CASSLKMETQYF	TGTGCCAGCAGCTTAAAGATGGAGACCCAGTACTTC
TRBV10-3	TRBJ2-1	.	.	CAILGPTVDRDEQFF	TGTGCCATCCTCGGACCCACAGTTGATAGGGATGAGCAGTTCTTC
TRBV9	TRBJ2-1	TRBD2	.	CASSVDRTGGYNEQFF	TGTGCCAGCAGCGTCGACAGAACGGGAGGGTACAATGAGCAGTTCTTC
TRBV27	TRBJ2-5	.	.	CASSLLADYQETQYF	TGTGCCAGCAGTTTATTGGCAGACTATCAAGAGACCCAGTACTTC
TRBV7-2	TRBJ2-3	.	once	CASSFTRGDTQYF	TGTGCCAGCAGCTTTACAAGGGGTGATACGCAGTATTTT
TRBV11-2	TRBJ2-7	.	few	CASSFSSHEYEQYF	TGTGCCAGCAGCTTTTCGTCGCACGAGTACGAGCAGTACTTC
TRBV27	TRBJ1-4	.	.	CASSPRWGGVNEKLFF	TGTGCCAGCAGTCCTCGATGGGGTGGGGTTAATGAAAAACTGTTTTTT
TRBV4-1	TRBJ1-2	.	.	CASSQESLGRFTYGYTF	TGCGCCAGCAGCCAAGAAAGTTTAGGCAGGTTCACCTATGGCTACACCTTC
TRBV7-6	TRBJ2-5	TRBD1	.	CASSLAYRGRISMEETQYF	TGTGCCAGCAGCTTAGCCTACAGGGGGAGGATCTCGATGGAAGAGACCCAGTACTTC
TRBV12-5	TRBJ1-1	.	.	CASGLVPRQLNTEAFF	TGTGCTAGTGGTTTGGTACCTAGGCAGCTGAACACTGAAGCTTTCTTT
TRBV18	TRBJ2-1	.	.	CASSPPITYNEQFF	TGTGCCAGCTCACCACCGATTACCTACAATGAGCAGTTCTTC
TRBV19	TRBJ2-1	TRBD2	.	CASSIGTGGGGTSGKQQFF	TGTGCCAGTAGTATTGGGACAGGGGGTGGCGGGACTAGCGGGAAGCAGCAGTTCTTC
TRBV7-6	TRBJ2-1	TRBD2	.	CASSFMASGTVNEQFF	TGTGCCAGCAGCTTTATGGCTAGCGGGACTGTTAATGAGCAGTTCTTC
TRBV14	TRBJ2-7	.	.	CASSRLGTVGYEQYF	TGTGCCAGCAGCCGTCTTGGGACGGTAGGGTACGAGCAGTACTTC
TRBV19	TRBJ2-3	.	.	CASSIGDTQYF	TGTGCCAGTAGTATAGGGGATACGCAGTATTTT
TRBV2	TRBJ2-2	.	.	CASTLGGAVGTGELFF	TGTGCCAGCACTCTTGGGGGCGCCGTTGGCACCGGGGAGCTGTTTTTT
TRBV6-5	TRBJ2-7	.	once	CASSKGVPYEQYF	TGTGCCAGCAGCAAAGGGGTCCCCTACGAGCAGTACTTC
TRBV5-1	TRBJ1-1	.	.	CASSDQGLKDTEAFF	TGCGCCAGCAGCGACCAGGGGTTAAAGGACACTGAAGCTTTCTTT
TRBV25-1	TRBJ1-4	.	once	CASTPMTGGNEKLFF	TGTGCCAGCACCCCGATGACAGGAGGGAATGAAAAACTGTTTTTT
TRBV6-5	TRBJ2-1	TRBD2	.	CASSKRDDEQFF	TGTGCCAGCAGTAAGCGGGACGATGAGCAGTTCTTC
TRBV11-2	TRBJ2-3	TRBD2	.	CASSQAGGWTDTQYF	TGTGCCAGCAGCCAAGCGGGAGGGTGGACAGATACGCAGTATTTT
TRBV5-6	TRBJ2-2	.	.	CASREDPLNTGELFF	TGTGCCAGCAGGGAGGACCCGTTAAACACCGGGGAGCTGTTTTTT
TRBV2	TRBJ2-1	TRBD1	.	CASVDRGTNNEQFF	TGTGCCAGCGTCGACAGGGGGACGAACAATGAGCAGTTCTTC
TRBV28	TRBJ2-3	.	.	CASNVMLGNTQYF	TGTGCCAGCAACGTAATGTTGGGAAATACGCAGTATTTT
TRBV7-9	TRBJ2-1	.	.	CASSLVGFEQFF	TGTGCCAGCAGCTTAGTCGGGTTTGAGCAGTTCTTC
TRBV7-2	TRBJ1-3	.	.	CASSFTQSSGNTIYF	TGTGCCAGCAGCTTCACTCAGAGCTCTGGAAACACCATATATTTT
TRBV19	TRBJ1-2	TRBD1	.	CASSIIGQAYGYTF	TGTGCCAGTAGTATAATTGGACAGGCCTATGGCTACACCTTC
TRBV7-8	TRBJ2-5	.	.	CASSLSFSETQYF	TGTGCCAGCAGCTTATCCTTCTCGGAGACCCAGTACTTC
TRBV4-3	TRBJ2-1	TRBD2	.	CASSQRAGVEQFF	TGCGCCAGCAGCCAACGAGCGGGAGTCGAGCAGTTCTTC
TRBV30	TRBJ1-1	.	few	CAWSVLYGANTEAFF	TGTGCCTGGAGTGTGTTATATGGGGCAAACACTGAAGCTTTCTTT
TRBV5-1	TRBJ1-5	.	.	CASSPGVGDQPQHF	TGCGCCAGCAGCCCAGGCGTAGGGGACCAGCCCCAGCATTTT
TRBV7-9	TRBJ2-7	.	.	CASSSGTAGEQYF	TGTGCCAGCAGCTCCGGGACAGCGGGCGAGCAGTACTTC
TRBV29-1	TRBJ2-7	.	.	CSVDPLQRLTSMGAIEDYEQYF	TGCAGCGTTGACCCGCTACAGAGACTCACCTCGATGGGGGCGATTGAGGACTACGAGCAGTACTTC
TRBV6-6	TRBJ2-5	TRBD1	.	CASAKAGQGFGETQYF	TGTGCCAGCGCTAAAGCGGGACAGGGGTTCGGAGAGACCCAGTACTTC
TRBV19	TRBJ1-5	.	.	CASSIDLGQPQHF	TGTGCCAGTAGTATAGACCTCGGTCAGCCCCAGCATTTT
TRBV2	TRBJ2-1	.	once	CASSGMSLGEQFF	TGTGCCAGCAGTGGAATGAGTCTGGGGGAGCAGTTCTTC
TRBV6-1	TRBJ2-7	.	.	CASSLLYEQYF	TGTGCCAGCAGTCTTCTTTACGAGCAGTACTTC